The table lists the clone carrying this TCR beta chain with a few counts. This CDR3 is built from 14 residues. Trimming removed 7 bases at V and 0 bases at J, with 7 bases between. The V gene's germline CDR1 is MNHEY and CDR2 SMNVEV (reference sequence). The entry originates in a study of cytomegalovirus exposure and HLA in healthy donors. Some clones are missing from TCRdb's copy, which holds only in-frame ones; the method was immunoSEQ multiplex PCR. The data contain around 50,000 clones, around 94% of them singletons. This receptor was obtained from a woman aged 18-29 years in good health and CMV-seropositive. Sequencing input: PBMCs. V usage is TRBV27 and J usage is TRBJ2-6, with no clear D. The CDR3 nucleotides read TGTGCCAGCAACAGAAACTCTGGGGCCAACGTCCTGACTTTC. Translated: CASNRNSGANVLTF. Based on the CDR3 plus reference TRBV27 and TRBJ2-6, the full variable domain is EAQVTQNPRYLITVTGKKLTVTCSQNMNHEYMSWYRQDPGLGLRQIYYSMNVEVTDKGDVPEGYKVSRKEKRNFPLILESPSPNQTSLYFCASNRNSGANVLTFGAGSRLTVL.